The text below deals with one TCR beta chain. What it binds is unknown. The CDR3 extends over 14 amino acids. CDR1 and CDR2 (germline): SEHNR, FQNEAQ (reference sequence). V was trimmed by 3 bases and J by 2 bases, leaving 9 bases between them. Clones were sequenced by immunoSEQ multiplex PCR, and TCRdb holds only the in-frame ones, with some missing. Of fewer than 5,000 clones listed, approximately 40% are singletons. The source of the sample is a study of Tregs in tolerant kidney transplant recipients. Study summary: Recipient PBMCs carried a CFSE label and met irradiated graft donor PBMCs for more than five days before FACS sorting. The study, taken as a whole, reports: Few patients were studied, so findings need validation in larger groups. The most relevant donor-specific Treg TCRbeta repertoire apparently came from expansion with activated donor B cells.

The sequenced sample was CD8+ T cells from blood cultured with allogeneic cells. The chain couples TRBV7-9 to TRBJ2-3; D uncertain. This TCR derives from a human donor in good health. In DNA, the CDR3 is TGTGCCAGCAGCTTTGGGTGGTTCACAGATACGCAGTATTTT. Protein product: CASSFGWFTDTQYF.